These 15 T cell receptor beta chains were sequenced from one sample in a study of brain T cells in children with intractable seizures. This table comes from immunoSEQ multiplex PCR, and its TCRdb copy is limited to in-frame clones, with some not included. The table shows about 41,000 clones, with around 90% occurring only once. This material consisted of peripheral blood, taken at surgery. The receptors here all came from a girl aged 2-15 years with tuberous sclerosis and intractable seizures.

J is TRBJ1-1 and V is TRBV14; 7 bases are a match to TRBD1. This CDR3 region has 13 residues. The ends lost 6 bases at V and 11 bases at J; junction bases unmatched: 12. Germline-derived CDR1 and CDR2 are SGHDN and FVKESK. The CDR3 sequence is CASRQTGELGAFF. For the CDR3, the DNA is TGTGCCAGCAGGCAAACAGGGGAACTGGGGGCTTTCTTT.

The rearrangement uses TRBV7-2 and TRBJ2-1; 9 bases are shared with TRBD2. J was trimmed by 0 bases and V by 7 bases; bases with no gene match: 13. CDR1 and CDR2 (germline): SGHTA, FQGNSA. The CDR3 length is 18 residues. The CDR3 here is CASIAGLAGTSSYNEQFF. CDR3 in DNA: TGTGCCAGCATCGCGGGTCTAGCGGGGACAAGCTCCTACAATGAGCAGTTCTTC. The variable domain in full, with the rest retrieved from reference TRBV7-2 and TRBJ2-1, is GAGVSQSPSNKVTEKGKDVELRCDPISGHTALYWYRQSLGQGLEFLIYFQGNSAPDKSGLPSDRFSAERTGGSVSTLTIQRTQQEDSAVYLCASIAGLAGTSSYNEQFFGPGTRLTVL.

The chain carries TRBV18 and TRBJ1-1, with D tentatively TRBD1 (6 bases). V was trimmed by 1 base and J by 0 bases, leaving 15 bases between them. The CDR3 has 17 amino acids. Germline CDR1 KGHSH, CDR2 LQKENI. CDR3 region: CASSPLATGTMNTEAFF. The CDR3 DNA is TGTGCCAGCTCACCACTAGCCACAGGGACGATGAACACTGAAGCTTTCTTT. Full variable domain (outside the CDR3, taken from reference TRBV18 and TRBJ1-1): NAGVMQNPRHLVRRRGQEARLRCSPMKGHSHVYWYRQLPEEGLKFMVYLQKENIIDESGMPKERFSAEFPKEGPSILRIQQVVRGDSAAYFCASSPLATGTMNTEAFFGQGTRLTVV.

The CDR3 region has the DNA TGTGCCAGCAGGAATAGCGTCACAGATACGCAGTATTTT. Its translation: CASRNSVTDTQYF. V and J are TRBV2 and TRBJ2-3; perhaps TRBD2 as D (5 bases). The CDR3 covers 13 residues. Per germline, CDR1 SNHLY and CDR2 FYNNEI. V was shortened by 6 bases and J by 2 bases, with 9 bases between the two germline ends. Full variable domain (rest looked up from reference TRBV2 and TRBJ2-3): EPEVTQTPSHQVTQMGQEVILRCVPISNHLYFYWYRQILGQKVEFLVSFYNNEISEKSEIFDDQFSVERPDGSNFTLKIRSTKLEDSAMYFCASRNSVTDTQYFGPGTRLTVL.

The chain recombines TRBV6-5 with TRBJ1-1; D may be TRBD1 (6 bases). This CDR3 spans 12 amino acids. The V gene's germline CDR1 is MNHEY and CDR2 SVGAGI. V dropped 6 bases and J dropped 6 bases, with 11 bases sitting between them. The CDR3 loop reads CASRRQASEAFF. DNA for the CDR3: TGTGCCAGCAGGAGACAGGCTTCTGAAGCTTTCTTT.

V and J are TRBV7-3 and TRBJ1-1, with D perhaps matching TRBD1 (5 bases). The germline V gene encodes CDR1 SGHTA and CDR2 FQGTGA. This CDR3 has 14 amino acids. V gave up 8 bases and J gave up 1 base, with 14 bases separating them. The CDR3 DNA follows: TGTGCCAGCTCCGATACGGGGGAGAACACTGAAGCTTTCTTT. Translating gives CASSDTGENTEAFF.

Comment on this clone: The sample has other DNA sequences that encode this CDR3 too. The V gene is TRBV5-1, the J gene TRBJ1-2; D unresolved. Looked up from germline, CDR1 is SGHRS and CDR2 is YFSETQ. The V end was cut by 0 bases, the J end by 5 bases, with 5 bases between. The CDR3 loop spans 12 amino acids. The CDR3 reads CASSLAGYGYTF. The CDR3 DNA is TGCGCCAGCAGCTTGGCGGGTTATGGCTACACCTTC.

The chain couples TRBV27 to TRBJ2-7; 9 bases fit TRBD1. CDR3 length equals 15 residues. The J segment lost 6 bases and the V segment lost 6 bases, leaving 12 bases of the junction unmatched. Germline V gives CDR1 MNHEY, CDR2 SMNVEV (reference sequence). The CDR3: CASRQAGTGMPEQYF. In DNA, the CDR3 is TGTGCCAGCAGACAGGCCGGGACAGGGATGCCCGAGCAGTACTTC.

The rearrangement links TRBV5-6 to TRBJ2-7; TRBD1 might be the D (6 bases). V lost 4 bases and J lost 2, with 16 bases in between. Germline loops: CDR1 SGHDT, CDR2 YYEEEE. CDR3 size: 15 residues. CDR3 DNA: TGTGCCAGCAGCCCGGCCGGGGCAGGGGCCTACGAGCAGTACGTC. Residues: CASSPAGAGAYEQYV.

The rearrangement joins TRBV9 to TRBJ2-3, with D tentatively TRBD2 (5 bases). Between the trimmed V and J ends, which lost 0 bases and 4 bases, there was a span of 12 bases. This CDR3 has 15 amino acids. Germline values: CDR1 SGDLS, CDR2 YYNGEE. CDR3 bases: TGTGCCAGCAGCGTAGGAGTTGAGGGTGCAGATACGCAGTATTTT. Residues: CASSVGVEGADTQYF.

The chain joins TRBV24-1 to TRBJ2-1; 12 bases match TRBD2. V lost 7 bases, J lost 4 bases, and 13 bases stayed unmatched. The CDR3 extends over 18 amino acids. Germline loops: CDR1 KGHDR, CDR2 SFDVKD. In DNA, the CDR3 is TGTGCCACCAGCTCGCAAATCGGACTAGCGGGGACTTACAATGAGCAGTTCTTC. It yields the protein CATSSQIGLAGTYNEQFF.

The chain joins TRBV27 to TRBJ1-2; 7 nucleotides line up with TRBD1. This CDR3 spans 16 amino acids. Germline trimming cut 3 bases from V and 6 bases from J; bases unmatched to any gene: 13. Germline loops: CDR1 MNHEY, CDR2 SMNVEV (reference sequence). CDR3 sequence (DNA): TGTGCCAGCAGTTTTGGTCTCTCTACCCAGGGGGATGGCTACACCTTC. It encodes CASSFGLSTQGDGYTF.

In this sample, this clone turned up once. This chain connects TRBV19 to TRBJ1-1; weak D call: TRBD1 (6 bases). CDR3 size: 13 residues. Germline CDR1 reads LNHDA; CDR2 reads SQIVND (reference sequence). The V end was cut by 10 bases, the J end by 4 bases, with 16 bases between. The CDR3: CATGREGGTEAFF. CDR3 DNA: TGTGCCACGGGGCGGGAAGGGGGCACTGAAGCTTTCTTT.

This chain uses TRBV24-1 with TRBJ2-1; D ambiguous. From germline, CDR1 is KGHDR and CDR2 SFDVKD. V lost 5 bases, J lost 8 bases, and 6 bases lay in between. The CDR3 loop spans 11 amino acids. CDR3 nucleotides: TGTGCCACCAGTGGAGGTTATGAGCAGTTCTTC. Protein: CATSGGYEQFF.

The CDR3 region has the DNA TGTGCCAGCAGTGAAGTGTCGGTGGTCCAGCCCCAGCATTTT. This encodes CASSEVSVVQPQHF. The chain carries TRBV6-1 and TRBJ1-5; D remains unclear. Germline values: CDR1 MNHNS, CDR2 SASEGT. Between the trimmed V and J ends, which lost 1 base and 7 bases, there was a span of 11 bases. CDR3 size: 14 residues.